The 8 T cell receptor beta chains presented below share a single source sample, sequenced in a study of blood T cell repertoires in COVID-19 (dated by TCRdb to the early 2020s). Receptors were amplified or captured by the immunoSEQ multiplex PCR assay. TCRdb mirrors the immuneACCESS table, restricted to in-frame sequences. Some clones are absent from its copies; in checked studies, under half trace to an unresolved V gene, and the reason for the others is unknown. For this sample the table gives some 110,000 clones, of which over 60% were detected only once. The ten largest account for roughly 6.2% of the sample. Specimen: peripheral blood. Every receptor here comes from a man aged 70 or older with acute or convalescent COVID-19.

The rearrangement joins TRBV9 to TRBJ2-1; the match to TRBD2 covers 14 bases. Germline assignment: CDR1 SGDLS and CDR2 YYNGEE. The CDR3 spans 16 residues. Unmatched junction bases numbered 7, after V lost 2 bases and J lost 9 bases. In nucleotides, the CDR3 is TGTGCCAGCAGCGTCATGACTAGCGGGGGGGCCAGTGAGCAGTTCTTC. Its translation: CASSVMTSGGASEQFF.

The genes are TRBV7-2 and TRBJ1-2, with D possibly matching TRBD1 (6 bases). Germline V gene sequence: CDR1 SGHTA, CDR2 FQGNSA. The CDR3 length is 15 residues. V gave up 5 bases and J gave up 7 bases, with 20 bases separating them. DNA for the CDR3: TGTGCCAGCAGCACATATGGGGGGGGCGCAAGTGGCTACACCTTC. Protein sequence: CASSTYGGGASGYTF.

The V call is TRBV4-2, the J call TRBJ1-2; tentatively, D is TRBD1 (5 bases). The CDR3 is made up of 13 amino acids. The germline gives CDR1 LGHNA, CDR2 YNFKEQ. With 2 bases removed from V and 6 bases from J, the gap between germline ends came to 10 bases. Written as DNA, the CDR3 is TGTGCCAGCAGCCAATCACAGGACGATGGCTACACCTTC. The encoded protein is CASSQSQDDGYTF.

The chain uses TRBV7-2 and TRBJ1-1; a possible D gene is TRBD1 (5 bases). The germline V gene encodes CDR1 SGHTA and CDR2 FQGNSA. The V end was cut by 3 bases, the J end by 6 bases, with 11 bases between. CDR3 size: 13 residues. Written as DNA, the CDR3 is TGTGCCAGCAGCTTGGAGGGGTCCCCTGAAGCTTTCTTT. This codes for CASSLEGSPEAFF.

V and J are TRBV6-2 or TRBV6-3 and TRBJ2-3; unclear D gene. From germline, CDR1 is MNHEY and CDR2 SVGEGT. This CDR3 has 16 amino acids. The V end was cut by 5 bases, the J end by 2 bases, with 17 bases between. The CDR3 DNA is TGTGCCAGCAGTCGCGGTTTCGAAGCCCCCACAGATACGCAGTATTTT. It yields the protein CASSRGFEAPTDTQYF.

The V gene is TRBV27, the J gene TRBJ2-5; 7 positions agree with TRBD1. The trim removed 6 bases at V and 2 bases at J, leaving 12 bases unmatched. From germline, CDR1 is MNHEY and CDR2 SMNVEV (reference sequence). The CDR3 extends over 16 amino acids. CDR3 coding DNA: TGTGCCAGCAGCTCACCGGGACAGAGGCCTCAAGAGACCCAGTACTTC. Translation: CASSSPGQRPQETQYF.

This clone appeared a single time. This sequence joins TRBV2 and TRBJ1-2, with unresolved D. CDR3 length: 14 amino acids. Deletions cut 4 bases from V and 6 bases from J, with 15 bases between. Germline CDR1 and CDR2: SNHLY and FYNNEI. The DNA for the CDR3 is TGTGCCAGCAGTGTCGCTGACGGAGGCAATGGCTACACCTTC. This gives the protein CASSVADGGNGYTF. Supplemented by reference TRBV2 and TRBJ1-2, the full variable domain reads EPEVTQTPSHQVTQMGQEVILRCVPISNHLYFYWYRQILGQKVEFLVSFYNNEISEKSEIFDDQFSVERPDGSNFTLKIRSTKLEDSAMYFCASSVADGGNGYTFGSGTRLTVV.

This rearrangement joins TRBV18 to TRBJ2-6, with TRBD2 matching 7 bases. CDR1 is KGHSH and CDR2 is LQKENI in the germline V gene. The ends lost 3 bases at V and 2 bases at J; junction bases unmatched: 1. The CDR3 covers 15 residues. DNA of the CDR3: TGTGCCAGCTCACCCGGGGGGACTGGGGCCAACGTCCTGACTTTC. Amino acids: CASSPGGTGANVLTF.